The 4 T cell receptor beta chains presented below share a single source sample, sequenced in a study of T cell responses to AZD1222 COVID-19 vaccine. Data came from immunoSEQ multiplex PCR; TCRdb stores just in-frame clones and leaves some out. The table shows roughly 51,000 clones, with around 85% occurring only once. Sequenced material: peripheral blood, taken 28 days after the second AZD1222 dose. The receptors were gathered from an adult who received the AZD1222 COVID-19 vaccine.

This clone counts as medium-sized. At one end the junction does not follow the germline gene, possibly because of a read error. The chain recombines TRBV27 with TRBJ2-7; 10 bases agree with TRBD1. The CDR3 length is 15 residues. The germline V gene encodes CDR1 MNHEY and CDR2 SMNVEV (reference sequence). CDR3 DNA: TGTGCCAGCAGTTTACGGCGGACAGGGGGATACGGGCAGTACTTC. It yields the protein CASSLRRTGGYGQYF.

V and J are TRBV6-6 and TRBJ2-2, with TRBD1 matching over 10 bases. This CDR3 has 16 residues. V was clipped by 3 bases and J by 6 bases; unmatched bases: 7. Germline V gives CDR1 MNHNY, CDR2 SVGAGI (reference sequence). CDR3 in DNA: TGTGCCAGCAGTTATACGGGGACAGGGGTTGCCGGGGAGCTGTTTTTT. This translates into CASSYTGTGVAGELFF.

In its sample, this clone was seen once. The chain recombines TRBV28 with TRBJ1-6; 9 bases agree with TRBD1. The CDR3 totals 18 residues. After removal of 4 bases from V and 6 bases from J, the junction contained 13 bases not matched to a gene. CDR1 is MDHEN, CDR2 SYDVKM, per germline. In DNA form, the CDR3 reads TGTGCCAGCAGTTCGTTCTCCGGGACAGGGCCCCTTAATTCACCCCTCCACTTT. Translation gives CASSSFSGTGPLNSPLHF.

This chain links TRBV5-1 with TRBJ2-7; the match to TRBD1 covers 9 bases. The length of the CDR3 is 19 residues. Germline CDR1 is SGHRS and CDR2 is YFSETQ. Unmatched junction bases numbered 21, after V lost 3 bases and J lost 5 bases. DNA for the CDR3: TGCGCCAGCAGCTCTTGGGACCCGGAGGACAGGGGACCCCTAGACGAGCAGTACTTC. Residues: CASSSWDPEDRGPLDEQYF.